Sequencing of this T cell receptor beta chain was carried out in a study of identical twins. V was pared by 1 base and J by 9 bases, with 14 bases of the junction left unmatched. Germline loops: CDR1 SGHVS, CDR2 FQNEAQ. CDR3 length equals 16 residues. TCRdb used MiXCR to reprocess the 5' RACE reads, holding one entry per CDR3 protein. The sample has some 460,000 distinct CDR3 sequences, 14% seen once; the top ten hold approximately 0.52%. No donor was unhealthy or non-Caucasian. These data also featured in a second study, about yellow fever vaccine responses in identical twins.

Sequenced material: CD4+ T cells sorted from blood. The chain uses TRBV7-8 and TRBJ2-7; TRBD2 agrees at 8 bases. This TCR was sampled from a young woman in good health. CDR3 DNA: TGTGCCAGCAGCTTAGGACCGGGACTAGTTCCCCTGGGGCAGTACTTC. This sequence encodes CASSLGPGLVPLGQYF.